This record looks at one TCR beta chain sequence and its context. The data derive from a study of OX40 agonist ivuxolimab in advanced cancers. On the study more broadly: Patient treatment consisted of intravenous ivuxolimab administration every 2 weeks at 0.01 to 10 mg/kg.

TCRdb's copy holds only in-frame clones and misses some; the assay was immunoSEQ multiplex PCR. The top ten hold approximately 0.32% of the sample, which has about 80,000 clones, approximately 95% seen once. From germline, CDR1 is SGHRS and CDR2 YFSETQ. With V trimmed by 4 bases and J by 7 bases, 4 bases remained unmatched. The CDR3 runs 14 residues. This chain joins TRBV5-1 and TRBJ2-2, with 10 bases lining up with TRBD1. This clonotype was sampled from an adult with an advanced solid tumor such as melanoma, head and neck, liver or kidney cancer. The input for sequencing was CD4+ or CD8+ T cells sorted from blood, taken in a trial of the OX40 agonist ivuxolimab. CDR3 nucleotides: TGCGCCAGCAGCCTGACAGGGGGCCACGGGGAGCTGTTTTTT. Its translation is CASSLTGGHGELFF.